These T cell receptor beta chains were read from a single sample in a study of CD8+ T cells in alopecia areata. Only in-frame clones appear in the TCRdb table, and some are missing; sequencing was by immunoSEQ multiplex PCR. Seen here are over 100,000 clones, approximately 53% observed once, and the top ten hold about 0.5%. The sample in question was CD4+ T cells sorted from blood, obtained at week 4, from a patient treated with tofacitinib. Receptor source: a human donor with alopecia areata. The CDR3 runs from the conserved cysteine through the conserved F or W. The D gene is left open where the match is weak. Clone size, where shown, is once, few, many, or a class for clones that have expanded.

CDR3 protein	CDR3 DNA	D gene	J gene	clone size	V gene	CDR3 length
CASSSPDDSAGELFF	TGTGCCAGCAGCTCCCCGGATGACAGTGCCGGGGAGCTGTTTTTT	-	TRBJ2-2	-	TRBV7-9	15
CAWSPRSAGTQYF	TGTGCCTGGAGCCCGCGGTCGGCGGGTACGCAGTATTTT	-	TRBJ2-3	-	TRBV30	13
CARERLAGDTDTQYF	TGTGCTCGGGAGAGGCTAGCGGGGGACACAGATACGCAGTATTTT	TRBD2	TRBJ2-3	-	TRBV30	15
CSVGGGYTEAFF	TGCAGCGTTGGGGGGGGTTATACTGAAGCTTTCTTT	-	TRBJ1-1	once	TRBV29-1	12
CSVHSGQGSEAFF	TGCAGCGTTCACTCGGGACAGGGATCTGAAGCTTTCTTT	TRBD1	TRBJ1-1	many	TRBV29-1	13
CASSSQGVPNTEAFF	TGTGCCAGCAGCTCTCAGGGTGTCCCCAACACTGAAGCTTTCTTT	-	TRBJ1-1	-	TRBV9	15
CASSITSSYNEQFF	TGCGCCAGCAGCATAACTAGCTCCTACAATGAGCAGTTCTTC	-	TRBJ2-1	-	TRBV5-1	14
CATPGQGVSTDTQYF	TGTGCCACGCCGGGGCAGGGAGTGAGCACAGATACGCAGTATTTT	-	TRBJ2-3	-	TRBV2	15
CAWRSDSEAFF	TGTGCCTGGAGGTCCGACAGTGAAGCTTTCTTT	-	TRBJ1-1	-	TRBV30	11
CSVGGLAGIQETQYF	TGCAGCGTTGGGGGACTAGCGGGTATCCAAGAGACCCAGTACTTC	TRBD2	TRBJ2-5	-	TRBV29-1	15
CASSLVATESPLHF	TGTGCCAGCAGCTTAGTGGCGACAGAATCACCCCTCCACTTT	-	TRBJ1-6	few	TRBV7-9	14
CASSEGTGNQPQHF	TGCGCCAGCAGCGAGGGGACAGGGAATCAGCCCCAGCATTTT	TRBD1	TRBJ1-5	once	TRBV5-1	14
CASSFEYRGRDEQYF	TGTGCCAGCAGTTTCGAATACAGGGGGCGAGACGAGCAGTACTTC	TRBD1	TRBJ2-7	-	TRBV27	15
CASSGVPTDTQYF	TGTGCCAGTAGCGGGGTACCCACAGATACGCAGTATTTT	-	TRBJ2-3	-	TRBV19	13
CASIPGRGGGYTF	TGTGCCAGCATCCCGGGGAGGGGCGGAGGCTACACCTTC	-	TRBJ1-2	-	TRBV25-1	13
CSVRLAANTGELFF	TGCAGCGTTAGACTAGCAGCGAACACCGGGGAGCTGTTTTTT	TRBD2	TRBJ2-2	-	TRBV29-1	14
CASSLDWYNEQFF	TGCGCCAGCAGCTTAGACTGGTACAATGAGCAGTTCTTC	-	TRBJ2-1	-	TRBV5-1	13